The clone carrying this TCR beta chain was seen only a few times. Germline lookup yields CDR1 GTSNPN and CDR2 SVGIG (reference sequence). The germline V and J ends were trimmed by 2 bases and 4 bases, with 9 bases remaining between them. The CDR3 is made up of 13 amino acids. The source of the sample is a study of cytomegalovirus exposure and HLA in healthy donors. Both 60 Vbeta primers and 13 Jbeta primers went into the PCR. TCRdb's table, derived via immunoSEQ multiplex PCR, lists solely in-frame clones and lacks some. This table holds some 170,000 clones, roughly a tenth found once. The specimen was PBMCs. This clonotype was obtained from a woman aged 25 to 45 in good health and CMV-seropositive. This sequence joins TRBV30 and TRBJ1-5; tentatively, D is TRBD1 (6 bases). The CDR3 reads CAWSPTGNQPQHF. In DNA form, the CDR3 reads TGTGCCTGGAGTCCCACAGGGAATCAGCCCCAGCATTTT.